The clone carrying this T cell receptor beta chain was counted at least ten times. No antigen is known for it. Synthesis of TCR cDNA relied on 5'RACE template switching, which attached a universal primer site and UMIs. TCRdb independently ran MiXCR on the 5' RACE reads; one entry per CDR3 protein. The sample contains fewer than 150,000 distinct CDR3 sequences, around 7.2% of which appear only once. This sample was taken from a study of T cells after yellow fever vaccination. Overall study: Any fraction with a low cell number was prepared using SMART-Seq v4 Ultra Low Input. Findings and caveats of the study: Repertoires sorted by FACS could include abundant clonotypes that are contaminants from the bulk population. Detected again after the booster were most primary-vaccination clones, at about 96% CD4 and 88% CD8.

V lost 7 bases to trimming and J lost 6 bases; unmatched junction nucleotides: 9. Germline CDR1 is SQVTM and CDR2 is ANQGSEA. This CDR3 spans 14 amino acids. The source of this sequence is a man between 18 and 29 years old who received the YFV17D yellow fever vaccine. V is TRBV29-1 and J is TRBJ2-3; TRBD1 matches at 11 bases. The sample was CD4+ T cells sorted from PBMCs, taken about 49 days after the first yellow fever vaccination. The CDR3 DNA reads as TGCAGCGCCGCGAGGGACAGGGGGAGTGATACGCAGTATTTT. This encodes CSAARDRGSDTQYF.